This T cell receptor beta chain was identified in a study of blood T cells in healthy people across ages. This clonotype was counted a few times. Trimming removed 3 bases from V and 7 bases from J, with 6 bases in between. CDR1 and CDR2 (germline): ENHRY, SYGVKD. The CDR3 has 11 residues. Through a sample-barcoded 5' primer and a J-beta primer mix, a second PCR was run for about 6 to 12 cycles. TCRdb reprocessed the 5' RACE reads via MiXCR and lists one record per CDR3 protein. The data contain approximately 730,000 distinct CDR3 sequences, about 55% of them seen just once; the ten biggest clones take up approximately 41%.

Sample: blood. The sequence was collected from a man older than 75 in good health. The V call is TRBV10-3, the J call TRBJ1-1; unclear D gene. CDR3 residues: CAISERDEAFF. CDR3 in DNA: TGTGCCATCAGTGAACGGGATGAAGCTTTCTTT.